These 28 T cell receptor beta chains share one sample of origin, sequenced in a study of cytomegalovirus exposure and HLA in healthy donors. The PCR employed 60 Vbeta primers together with 13 Jbeta primers. Method: immunoSEQ multiplex PCR; TCRdb's copy keeps in-frame clones and lacks some. The table records 150,000 to 200,000 clones, over 65% of them present only once. What was sequenced was PBMCs. The origin of the receptors is a man aged 35 to 55 in good health and CMV-seropositive.

This clone was detected once. The chain uses TRBV5-6 and TRBJ2-5; D may be TRBD1 (6 bases). The CDR3 covers 15 residues. V was shortened by 1 base and J by 4 bases, with 14 bases between the two germline ends. Per germline, CDR1 SGHDT and CDR2 YYEEEE. The CDR3 here is CASSLLNRVRETQYF. Written as DNA, the CDR3 is TGTGCCAGCAGCTTGCTTAACAGGGTGAGAGAGACCCAGTACTTC.

The chain carries TRBV9 and TRBJ2-5; the match to TRBD2 covers 7 bases. CDR1 and CDR2 from the germline V gene are SGDLS and YYNGEE. J lost 5 bases, V lost 4 bases, and 5 bases had no gene match. There are 13 residues in the CDR3. CDR3 DNA: TGTGCCAGCAGCTCCTGGACTAGTGAGACCCAGTACTTC. Protein sequence: CASSSWTSETQYF. The full variable domain, rest sourced from reference TRBV9 and TRBJ2-5, is DSGVTQTPKHLITATGQRVTLRCSPRSGDLSVYWYQQSLDQGLQFLIQYYNGEERAKGNILERFSAQQFPDLHSELNLSSLELGDSALYFCASSSWTSETQYFGPGTRLLVL.

The chain's CDR3 is CASTGGGDRVRGYTF. The CDR3 DNA follows: TGTGCCAGCACCGGGGGGGGAGACAGGGTGCGTGGCTACACCTTC. This chain uses TRBV6-1 with TRBJ1-2, with 7 bases lining up with TRBD1. Looked up from germline, CDR1 is MNHNS and CDR2 is SASEGT. This CDR3 region has 15 residues. The J segment lost 7 bases and the V segment lost 7 bases, leaving 15 bases of the junction unmatched.

The J gene is TRBJ1-2, the V gene TRBV5-8, with 7 positions matching TRBD1. The V gene end was trimmed by 4 bases and the J gene end by 5 bases; junction bases not matched to a gene: 11. Germline V gives CDR1 SGHTS, CDR2 YDEGEE. The CDR3 is 15 residues long. CDR3 in DNA: TGTGCCAGCAGCATTTTCCGGGGCAGGGGGTATGGCTACACCTTC. Translating gives CASSIFRGRGYGYTF. Full variable domain (rest looked up from reference TRBV5-8 and TRBJ1-2): EAGVTQSPTHLIKTRGQQATLRCSPISGHTSVYWYQQALGLGLQFLLWYDEGEERNRGNFPPRFSGRQFPNYSSELNVNALELEDSALYLCASSIFRGRGYGYTFGSGTRLTVV.

This rearrangement joins TRBV15 to TRBJ2-1; D not resolved. The V end lost 6 bases, the J end lost 0 bases, and 12 bases lay between the germline ends. The CDR3 loop spans 15 amino acids. Germline V gives CDR1 LNHNV, CDR2 YYDKDF (reference sequence). CDR3 loop: CATRGSLSSYNEQFF. The CDR3 region has the DNA TGTGCCACCAGGGGCAGCCTGAGCTCCTACAATGAGCAGTTCTTC.

This sequence joins TRBV5-1 and TRBJ2-5; 10 positions agree with TRBD1. Germline V gives CDR1 SGHRS, CDR2 YFSETQ. After removal of 3 bases from V and 5 bases from J, the junction contained 4 bases not matched to a gene. The CDR3 runs 14 residues. In nucleotides, the CDR3 is TGCGCCAGCAGCTGGTGGGGACAGGGGGAGACCCAGTACTTC. Amino acids: CASSWWGQGETQYF.

The chain has TRBV5-1 and TRBJ2-3; 10 nucleotides match TRBD2. With 0 bases clipped from V and 5 bases from J, the junction kept 0 bases outside the gene matches. The CDR3 length is 14 residues. CDR1 is SGHRS and CDR2 is YFSETQ in the germline V gene. The CDR3 nucleotides read TGCGCCAGCAGCTTGGGACTAGCGGGAGATACGCAGTATTTT. It specifies CASSLGLAGDTQYF.

This sequence joins TRBV28 and TRBJ1-2; 10 bases map to TRBD1. This CDR3 is 15 amino acids long. The J segment lost 6 bases and the V segment lost 3 bases, leaving 7 bases of the junction unmatched. The V gene's germline CDR1 is MDHEN and CDR2 SYDVKM. The DNA for the CDR3 is TGTGCCAGCAGTTTGGGGGACAGGGGTCGTCATGGCTACACCTTC. It encodes CASSLGDRGRHGYTF.

The chain employs TRBV19 and TRBJ1-3, with a possible D match to TRBD1 (5 bases). The V end was cut by 9 bases, the J end by 0 bases, with 9 bases between. Germline CDR1 LNHDA, CDR2 SQIVND (reference sequence). The CDR3 extends over 13 amino acids. The CDR3 sequence is CASRQYSGNTIYF. For the CDR3, the DNA is TGTGCCAGCCGACAGTACTCTGGAAACACCATATATTTT.

CDR3 protein: CASGPDPGPYEQYF. Written as DNA, the CDR3 is TGTGCTAGTGGTCCGGACCCAGGGCCGTACGAGCAGTACTTC. The rearrangement joins TRBV12-5 to TRBJ2-7, with TRBD1 as a possible D gene (5 bases). The CDR3 sequence is 14 residues long. V was pared by 5 bases and J by 4 bases, with 15 bases between. Germline CDR1 LGHNT, CDR2 FRNRAP.

The chain couples TRBV25-1 to TRBJ1-5; 12 nucleotides agree with TRBD1. The CDR3 extends over 15 amino acids. The J segment lost 6 bases and the V segment lost 4 bases, leaving 4 bases of the junction unmatched. Germline CDR1 reads MGHDK; CDR2 reads SYGVNS. CDR3 DNA: TGTGCCAGCAGTGCCGGGACAGGGGGCCCTCAGCCCCAGCATTTT. It translates to CASSAGTGGPQPQHF.

V gene TRBV29-1 combines with J gene TRBJ2-5; possible D gene TRBD1, 7 bases. This CDR3 comprises 14 residues. Trimming removed 2 bases at V and 5 bases at J, with 15 bases between. Germline V gene data show CDR1 as SQVTM and CDR2 as ANQGSEA. The CDR3 spells CSVERGAGGETQYF. The CDR3 DNA is TGCAGCGTTGAAAGGGGGGCAGGGGGGGAGACCCAGTACTTC.

This clone was observed a few times. J is TRBJ2-5 and V is TRBV5-1; TRBD2 agrees at 10 bases. The CDR3 runs 17 residues. V dropped 0 bases and J dropped 1; count of bases not matched to a gene: 6. CDR1 is SGHRS, CDR2 YFSETQ, per germline. CDR3 in amino acids: CASSLAPSGGPQETQYF. The CDR3 DNA sequence: TGCGCCAGCAGCTTGGCCCCTAGCGGGGGCCCCCAAGAGACCCAGTACTTC.

The J gene is TRBJ1-4, the V gene TRBV2; TRBD1 is a possible D gene (6 bases). CDR3 length equals 14 residues. Germline V gene lookup returns CDR1 SNHLY and CDR2 FYNNEI. V was pared by 5 bases and J by 3 bases, with 10 bases between. DNA of the CDR3: TGTGCCAGCAGTCAGGGGACGGCTAATGAAAAACTGTTTTTT. Translated: CASSQGTANEKLFF.

This chain uses TRBV6-1 with TRBJ1-1; the match to TRBD1 covers 10 bases. V gave up 5 bases and J gave up 1 base; unmatched junction bases: 4. The CDR3 spans 15 residues. CDR1 is MNHNS, CDR2 SASEGT, per germline. CDR3 in amino acids: CASSTGTGANTEAFF. In DNA, the CDR3 is TGTGCCAGCAGTACCGGGACAGGGGCGAACACTGAAGCTTTCTTT.

In this sample, this clone turned up a few times. The V call is TRBV2, the J call TRBJ1-2; TRBD1 matches at 9 bases. The CDR3 sequence is 14 residues long. V was pared by 3 bases and J by 4 bases, with 3 bases of the junction left unmatched. Germline V gene data show CDR1 as SNHLY and CDR2 as FYNNEI. This CDR3 reads CASSDGTGSYGYTF. Here the CDR3 DNA reads TGTGCCAGCAGTGATGGGACAGGGAGCTATGGCTACACCTTC. Full variable domain (rest looked up from reference TRBV2 and TRBJ1-2): EPEVTQTPSHQVTQMGQEVILRCVPISNHLYFYWYRQILGQKVEFLVSFYNNEISEKSEIFDDQFSVERPDGSNFTLKIRSTKLEDSAMYFCASSDGTGSYGYTFGSGTRLTVV.

J is TRBJ1-4 and V is TRBV7-3; D remains ambiguous. The germline gives CDR1 SGHTA, CDR2 FQGTGA. The CDR3 sequence is 14 residues long. V lost 2 bases, J lost 9 bases, and 13 bases lay in between. CDR3: CASSLEGSGKKLFF. The CDR3 bases are TGTGCCAGCAGCTTAGAAGGGTCGGGGAAAAAACTGTTTTTT.

The chain joins TRBV5-8 to TRBJ2-7; D not resolved. Germline values: CDR1 SGHTS, CDR2 YDEGEE. Trimming stripped 0 bases from V and 2 bases from J, with 9 bases between. The CDR3 runs to 14 residues. The CDR3 sequence: CASSLGAATYEQYF. DNA of the CDR3: TGTGCCAGCAGCTTGGGCGCCGCCACCTACGAGCAGTACTTC.

This clone turned up a few times. The rearrangement joins TRBV28 to TRBJ2-3; 9 bases are a match to TRBD2. Germline V gene sequence: CDR1 MDHEN, CDR2 SYDVKM. Unmatched junction bases numbered 4, after V lost 6 bases and J lost 0 bases. The CDR3 loop spans 15 amino acids. CDR3 loop: CASSRLADSTDTQYF. In nucleotides, the CDR3 is TGTGCCAGCAGCCGACTAGCGGATAGCACAGATACGCAGTATTTT.

The chain recombines TRBV7-9 with TRBJ2-7; tentatively, D is TRBD2 (7 bases). This CDR3 is built from 15 residues. The V gene's germline CDR1 is SEHNR and CDR2 FQNEAQ (reference sequence). Trimming shortened V by 0 bases and J by 5 bases, and 14 bases separated the two germline ends. The CDR3 DNA is TGTGCCAGCAGCTTAGCATCTCGGGGGGCCAACGAGCAGTACTTC. As protein: CASSLASRGANEQYF.

This clone showed up just once. This rearrangement joins TRBV29-1 to TRBJ1-2, with D tentatively TRBD1 (5 bases). The CDR3 is made up of 16 amino acids. Looked up from germline, CDR1 is SQVTM and CDR2 is ANQGSEA. Trimming took 4 bases from V and 0 from J, leaving 18 bases between them. The CDR3 bases are TGCAGCGTTGTCGGGCAGGGCGAGAGGTCTAACTATGGCTACACCTTC. Its translation is CSVVGQGERSNYGYTF. Full variable domain (outside the CDR3, taken from reference TRBV29-1 and TRBJ1-2): SAVISQKPSRDICQRGTSLTIQCQVDSQVTMMFWYRQQPGQSLTLIATANQGSEATYESGFVIDKFPISRPNLTFSTLTVSNMSPEDSSIYLCSVVGQGERSNYGYTFGSGTRLTVV.

This chain connects TRBV5-1 to TRBJ2-5, with 7 positions matching TRBD2. Looked up from germline, CDR1 is SGHRS and CDR2 is YFSETQ. V was clipped by 4 bases and J by 5 bases; unmatched bases: 11. The CDR3 has 15 residues. DNA of the CDR3: TGCGCCAGCAGCCGGGGCGGGGGACGTCGGGAGACCCAGTACTTC. Its translation: CASSRGGGRRETQYF.

The chain carries TRBV19 and TRBJ2-3; perhaps TRBD2 as D (7 bases). Deletions cut 7 bases from V and 3 bases from J, with 17 bases between. Germline CDR1 LNHDA, CDR2 SQIVND (reference sequence). This CDR3 has 15 residues. CDR3 nucleotides: TGTGCCAGTATTCGGCGGGAGAGGGGGACAGATACGCAGTATTTT. Protein product: CASIRRERGTDTQYF.

The rearrangement links TRBV18 to TRBJ2-1, with D possibly TRBD2 on 6 matching bases. Trimming shortened V by 0 bases and J by 4 bases, and 13 bases separated the two germline ends. The CDR3 is made up of 16 amino acids. Germline V gene sequence: CDR1 KGHSH, CDR2 LQKENI. In DNA form, the CDR3 reads TGTGCCAGCTCACCACCTAGCCTAGCGACGTACAATGAGCAGTTCTTC. Amino acid sequence: CASSPPSLATYNEQFF.

The chain couples TRBV18 to TRBJ2-2, with TRBD1 identical over 7 bases. Germline CDR1 reads KGHSH; CDR2 reads LQKENI. The CDR3 totals 13 residues. Written as DNA, the CDR3 is TGTGCGGACGGGACAGTTAACACCGGGGAGCTGTTTTTT. Translating it yields CADGTVNTGELFF. Filled out from reference TRBV18 and TRBJ2-2, the complete variable domain reads NAGVMQNPRHLVRRRGQEARLRCSPMKGHSHVYWYRQLPEEGLKFMVYLQKENIIDESGMPKERFSAEFPKEGPSILRIQQVVRGDSAAYFCADGTVNTGELFFGEGSRLTVL.

Remarks on this clone: Its ends do not fully match the called genes, so a read error is possible. V gene TRBV7-9 combines with J gene TRBJ2-7; D is undetermined. CDR1 and CDR2 from the germline V gene are SEHNR and FQNEAQ (reference sequence). The CDR3 has 11 residues. The CDR3 here is CSSSIIYEQYF. CDR3 DNA sequence: TGTTCCAGCAGCATAATCTACGAGCAGTACTTC. Full variable domain (outside the CDR3, taken from reference TRBV7-9 and TRBJ2-7): DTGVSQNPRHKITKRGQNVTFRCDPISEHNRLYWYRQTLGQGPEFLTYFQNEAQLEKSRLLSDRFSAERPKGSFSTLEIQRTEQGDSAMYLCSSSIIYEQYFGPGTRLTVT.

CDR3 bases: TGTGCCAGCAGCCACGGGGGGCCTCCCACAGATACGCAGTATTTT. This gives the protein CASSHGGPPTDTQYF. This chain connects TRBV11-3 to TRBJ2-3, with D perhaps matching TRBD2 (7 bases). The germline gives CDR1 SGHNT, CDR2 YENEEA. The CDR3 totals 15 residues. Trimming removed 5 bases from V and 2 bases from J, with 14 bases in between.

This chain joins TRBV7-2 and TRBJ2-3, with D maybe TRBD2 (5 bases). Germline lookup yields CDR1 SGHTA and CDR2 FQGNSA. V lost 5 bases to trimming and J lost 0 bases, with 12 bases between them. This CDR3 has 15 residues. The CDR3 region is CASSPLADSTDTQYF. The CDR3 region has the DNA TGTGCCAGCAGCCCTCTAGCAGATAGCACAGATACGCAGTATTTT.